The 24 T cell receptor beta chains in this list originate from one sample, sequenced in a study of blood T cell repertoires in COVID-19. TCRdb keeps only in-frame clones here, not all; method: immunoSEQ multiplex PCR. The data contain roughly 150,000 clones, around 80% of them singletons. What was sequenced was peripheral blood. Receptors were obtained from a woman aged 45-59 years with acute or convalescent COVID-19.

The V and J genes are TRBV29-1 and TRBJ2-1, with 13 bases aligning to TRBD2. Germline CDR1 is SQVTM and CDR2 is ANQGSEA. This CDR3 has 23 amino acids. The J segment lost 0 bases and the V segment lost 5 bases, leaving 25 bases of the junction unmatched. In DNA, the CDR3 is TGCAGCGTTCTTACCCGGGTCCGTATTACTAGCGGGGGGGCCGACCACTCCTACAATGAGCAGTTCTTC. This translates into CSVLTRVRITSGGADHSYNEQFF.

The rearrangement joins TRBV24-1 to TRBJ2-3; 9 bases fit TRBD2. The CDR3 spans 15 residues. V gave up 5 bases and J gave up 6 bases; unmatched junction bases: 8. CDR1 is KGHDR and CDR2 is SFDVKD in the germline V gene. This CDR3 reads CATSAAGGPGDTQYF. CDR3 coding DNA: TGTGCCACCAGTGCTGCGGGGGGGCCGGGGGATACGCAGTATTTT.

This chain links TRBV5-1 with TRBJ1-3; D gene uncertain. CDR1 is SGHRS, CDR2 YFSETQ, per germline. Trimming shortened V by 3 bases and J by 3 bases, and 10 bases separated the two germline ends. The CDR3 has 14 amino acids. CDR3 residues: CASSSLRDGNTIYF. CDR3 nucleotide sequence: TGCGCCAGCAGCTCCCTCCGAGATGGAAACACCATATATTTT.

The rearrangement links TRBV5-1 to TRBJ1-2, with D unresolved. This CDR3 has 12 residues. The germline CDR1 and CDR2 sequences are SGHRS and YFSETQ. V lost 0 bases and J 10 bases, leaving 10 bases between the germline ends. The CDR3 DNA follows: TGCGCCAGCAGCTTGGCCGGGGTGGACTACACCTTC. Translated: CASSLAGVDYTF. The full variable domain, rest sourced from reference TRBV5-1 and TRBJ1-2, is KAGVTQTPRYLIKTRGQQVTLSCSPISGHRSVSWYQQTPGQGLQFLFEYFSETQRNKGNFPGRFSGRQFSNSRSEMNVSTLELGDSALYLCASSLAGVDYTFGSGTRLTVV.

The chain has TRBV6-2 or TRBV6-3 and TRBJ1-1; 7 bases agree with TRBD1. The CDR3 spans 14 residues. Germline values: CDR1 MNHEY, CDR2 SVGEGT. V was clipped by 2 bases and J by 1 base; unmatched bases: 1. CDR3 DNA: TGTGCCAGCAGTTACGGGACAGCGAACACTGAAGCTTTCTTT. Its protein product is CASSYGTANTEAFF.

This clone has a single count. The rearrangement links TRBV18 to TRBJ2-3, with 7 bases aligning to TRBD2. From germline, CDR1 is KGHSH and CDR2 LQKENI. Unmatched junction bases numbered 7, after V lost 3 bases and J lost 1 base. This CDR3 comprises 16 residues. The CDR3 coding sequence is TGTGCCAGCTCACCTTACCCGGGACTACGCACAGATACGCAGTATTTT. Amino acids: CASSPYPGLRTDTQYF.

This clone was counted a single time. This sequence joins TRBV2 and TRBJ2-7; possible D gene TRBD2, 5 bases. CDR1 and CDR2 from the germline V gene are SNHLY and FYNNEI. The CDR3 runs to 12 residues. Trimming took 6 bases from V and 2 from J, leaving 8 bases between them. CDR3 in amino acids: CASRPGTYEQYF. In nucleotides, the CDR3 is TGTGCCAGCAGGCCCGGGACCTACGAGCAGTACTTC.

A few counts support this clone. The J gene is TRBJ1-5, the V gene TRBV2, with D perhaps matching TRBD1 (5 bases). The CDR3 is 13 amino acids. The germline gives CDR1 SNHLY, CDR2 FYNNEI. V lost 7 bases to trimming and J lost 3 bases, with 10 bases between them. CDR3 loop: CASTRVPNQPQHF. The CDR3 DNA reads TGTGCCAGCACCAGGGTTCCCAATCAGCCCCAGCATTTT.

This sequence joins TRBV19 and TRBJ1-1, with D possibly TRBD1 on 5 matching bases. Trimming took off 7 bases at V and 2 bases at J, with 20 bases between the two ends. The V gene's germline CDR1 is LNHDA and CDR2 SQIVND (reference sequence). The length of the CDR3 is 16 residues. CDR3 region: CASTNLARADNTEAFF. In nucleotides, the CDR3 is TGTGCCAGTACCAATCTCGCCAGGGCGGATAACACTGAAGCTTTCTTT.

V gene TRBV28 combines with J gene TRBJ1-3; possible D gene TRBD1, 6 bases. Trimming removed 2 bases at V and 3 bases at J, with 11 bases between. The CDR3 has 15 residues. Germline-derived CDR1 and CDR2 are MDHEN and SYDVKM. CDR3 residues: CASSLRQVIGNTIYF. CDR3 DNA sequence: TGTGCCAGCAGTTTAAGACAGGTGATTGGAAACACCATATATTTT.

The rearrangement links TRBV10-3 to TRBJ2-3; perhaps TRBD2 as D (6 bases). V was shortened by 5 bases and J by 6 bases, with 21 bases between the two germline ends. Germline loops: CDR1 ENHRY, CDR2 SYGVKD. The CDR3 length is 16 residues. In DNA, the CDR3 is TGTGCCATCAGTTCCCTTCGGGGGAGAGGGGAGGATACGCAGTATTTT. Its protein is CAISSLRGRGEDTQYF.

The rearrangement links TRBV3-1 (or the pseudogene TRBV3-2) to TRBJ1-1; 8 nucleotides agree with TRBD1. The ends lost 6 bases at V and 3 bases at J; junction bases unmatched: 0. Germline V lookup: CDR1 LGHDT, CDR2 YNNKEL (reference sequence). CDR3 length: 12 amino acids. The CDR3 DNA follows: TGTGCCAGCAGACAGGGGGACACTGAAGCTTTCTTT. This gives the protein CASRQGDTEAFF.

The chain combines TRBV5-5 with TRBJ1-2, with 9 bases lining up with TRBD1. There are 17 residues in the CDR3. In germline, CDR1 is SGHKS, CDR2 YYEKEE (reference sequence). J gave up 2 bases and V 1 base, and 9 bases lay outside the gene matches. For the CDR3, the DNA is TGTGCCAGCAGCTTGTTAACCTCCGGGACAGGGAACTATGGCTACACCTTC. This sequence encodes CASSLLTSGTGNYGYTF.

The rearrangement joins TRBV18 to TRBJ1-2, with 7 bases aligning to TRBD1. V trimming: 2 bases; J trimming: 7 bases; junction bases outside the gene matches: 13. The CDR3 extends over 16 amino acids. Germline CDR1 and CDR2: KGHSH and LQKENI. The CDR3 nucleotides read TGTGCCAGCTCACCAGTGACAGGGCCGATTCGGGCTGGCTACACCTTC. It encodes CASSPVTGPIRAGYTF.

The V call is TRBV4-1, the J call TRBJ2-3, with a tentative D call TRBD2 (6 bases). V was cut by 1 base and J by 3 bases, with 11 bases left in between. The CDR3 contains 15 residues. Germline V gene sequence: CDR1 MGHRA, CDR2 YSYEKL. The CDR3 sequence: CASSQVGLTTDTQYF. The CDR3 DNA reads as TGCGCCAGCAGCCAAGTGGGACTGACGACAGATACGCAGTATTTT.

The rearrangement uses TRBV27 and TRBJ1-2, with 7 bases matching TRBD1. V trimming: 4 bases; J trimming: 3 bases; junction bases outside the gene matches: 11. There are 16 residues in the CDR3. The germline V gene has CDR1 MNHEY and CDR2 SMNVEV (reference sequence). In DNA, the CDR3 is TGTGCCAGCAGTTCCCTCACGCGGGACAGTCACTATGGCTACACCTTC. This translates into CASSSLTRDSHYGYTF.

The chain uses TRBV27 and TRBJ1-2; TRBD1 agrees at 9 bases. Germline CDR1 reads MNHEY; CDR2 reads SMNVEV (reference sequence). The CDR3 has 14 amino acids. The V segment lost 3 bases and the J segment 5 bases; nucleotides outside the gene matches: 4. CDR3 sequence reads: CASSLKGTGYGYTF. In DNA form, the CDR3 reads TGTGCCAGCAGTTTGAAAGGGACAGGGTATGGCTACACCTTC.

CDR3 protein: CASSYGATGRYGYTF. The CDR3 DNA follows: TGTGCCAGCAGTTATGGGGCTACAGGGCGCTATGGCTACACCTTC. The rearrangement links TRBV6-5 to TRBJ1-2; maybe TRBD1 (6 bases). The germline gives CDR1 MNHEY, CDR2 SVGAGI. V was shortened by 3 bases and J by 4 bases, with 15 bases between the two germline ends. This CDR3 region has 15 residues.

CDR3 DNA sequence: TGTGCCAGCAGCTTGCAGGGGTCACACAATGAGCAGTTCTTC. It translates to CASSLQGSHNEQFF. The J gene is TRBJ2-1, the V gene TRBV5-4; D may be TRBD1 (6 bases). Germline V CDR1 and CDR2: SGHNT, YYREEE (reference sequence). Trimming took off 1 base at V and 5 bases at J, with 10 bases between the two ends. The CDR3 loop spans 14 amino acids.

The rearrangement uses TRBV3-1 (or the pseudogene TRBV3-2) and TRBJ2-2, with 11 bases fitting TRBD2. Germline CDR1 and CDR2: LGHDT and YNNKEL (reference sequence). This CDR3 has 17 amino acids. Unmatched junction bases numbered 3, after V lost 2 bases and J lost 1 base. The CDR3 region has the DNA TGTGCCAGCAGCCAACTAGCGGGGGGCCGGAACACCGGGGAGCTGTTTTTT. Protein sequence: CASSQLAGGRNTGELFF.

This clone was recorded a few times. The chain couples TRBV6-2 or TRBV6-3 to TRBJ1-2; D gene unclear. The CDR3 runs to 12 residues. The germline V gene has CDR1 MNHEY and CDR2 SVGEGT. V lost 6 bases and J 8 bases, leaving 13 bases between the germline ends. The CDR3 DNA reads TGTGCCAGCAGCAGCCGTACTAAGGGCTACACCTTC. The encoded protein is CASSSRTKGYTF.

This clone came up once. V gene TRBV19 combines with J gene TRBJ2-1; tentatively, D is TRBD1 (6 bases). Germline assignment: CDR1 LNHDA and CDR2 SQIVND (reference sequence). Trimming took 6 bases from V and 0 from J, leaving 12 bases between them. The CDR3 covers 15 residues. Here the CDR3 reads CASSLTGTSYNEQFF. In nucleotides, the CDR3 is TGTGCCAGTAGCCTTACAGGGACCTCCTACAATGAGCAGTTCTTC.

V usage is TRBV28 and J usage is TRBJ1-2; TRBD1 matches 8 bases. Per germline, CDR1 MDHEN and CDR2 SYDVKM. With V trimmed by 2 bases and J by 6 bases, 11 bases remained unmatched. The CDR3 covers 16 residues. In nucleotides, the CDR3 is TGTGCCAGCAGTTTACCACCGGAGGCAGGGGGCAATGGCTACACCTTC. As protein: CASSLPPEAGGNGYTF.

The chain joins TRBV7-9 to TRBJ1-4, with unresolved D. The CDR3 spans 16 residues. The ends were cut back, 5 bases at V and 0 bases at J, with 13 bases in the middle. Germline assignment: CDR1 SEHNR and CDR2 FQNEAQ (reference sequence). CDR3 nucleotides: TGTGCCAGCAGCACCCGGTTATCCGCAACTAATGAAAAACTGTTTTTT. Amino acids: CASSTRLSATNEKLFF.